This T cell receptor beta chain was recovered during a study of shared clonotypes between healthy human individuals (dated by TCRdb to 2019 to 2021). For context, the study as a whole: Two women and a few men aged 18 to 49 years were included in the cohort. For each donor, CD4 naive and CD4 memory were each given three plates, CD8 naive was given two plates, and CD8 memory was given one plate. The study deeply sequenced blood TCR repertoires of several healthy adults to estimate repertoire size and the extent of clonotype sharing between individuals. Different laboratories and diverse techniques were used to prepare libraries and sequence TCR repertoires, to increase sequencing depth and limit assay-specific biases. Each donor's leukapheresis produced roughly between roughly 0.85 and 9 billion PBMCs.

Using the deep immunoSEQ assay, multiplex PCR amplified TCR CDR3 regions from genomic DNA. For each cell subset, the extracted genomic DNA was distributed evenly across all wells of several immunoSEQ 96-well plates, and each plate served as one replicate. For sorted subsets, approximately 210 ng of genomic DNA, equivalent to 30,000 or so T cell genomes, went into each replicate PCR. Purified libraries were quantified with a Qubit 3.0 fluorometer, sized on a Bioanalyzer 2100, and re-quantified with the KAPA Library Quantification kit. Each immunoSEQ 96-well plate was sequenced on its own single-read 150-cycle Illumina NextSeq 550 flow cell. Per the original workflow: Because the immunoSEQ output held only junctional sequences and lacked quality scores, the filtering could not match the filtering applied to full-length reads. To assign V/J genes and CDR3, sequences were annotated against IMGT germline references using PyIR, a Python wrapper for IgBLAST v1.9. Reads with weak V/J assignments (E-value above 1e-6), missing CDR3, stop codons, out-of-frame junctions, or ambiguous translated residues were removed. V3J clonotypes were defined as sequences sharing an identical inferred V gene, J gene, and CDR3 amino acid sequence. The percentage overlap between two repertoires was calculated by dividing the number of shared unique clonotypes by the size of the smaller repertoire. RTK rarefaction, the Chao1 estimator, and Recon v2.1 estimates of unobserved clonotypes were used to assess repertoire richness. Generation probabilities were computed with OLGA for all TCRbeta clonotypes obtained by the gDNA method from several donors. TCRdb obtained this table from immuneACCESS and retained in-frame rearrangements with V and J assigned. These tables miss some clones; where compared with another copy, unresolved V genes account for less than half of the shortfall, and the remainder is unexplained. V, J and clone size are taken as reported in that table, and D and trimming were inferred from the DNA itself. The sample profile shows nearly 2 million clones; about 95% of them were found once. In total, the top ten clones hold approximately 1% of the sample.

Paper-wide results and their limitations: Sampling was restricted to blood, and TCR repertoires in tissue are likely to differ from TCR repertoires in blood. Approximately 5% of naive CD4, 3% to 3.5% of naive CD8, roughly 2.5% of memory CD4, and about 0.4% of memory CD8 clonotypes were shared across several donors. Because the study included only a small number of donors, the genetic and exposure-history diversity represented was limited. Even with the large sequencing depth, rarefaction of the sorted-subset datasets indicated that sequencing was incomplete. Higher generation probabilities were observed for clonotypes shared by all four sorted-subset donors than for non-shared clonotypes. Based on pairwise subsampling, the degree of clonotype sharing among donors was expected to be affected by sequencing depth. Larger estimated clonotype richness was generally found for naive subsets than for memory subsets.

V and J are trimmed by 5 bases and 4 bases, and the gene matches miss 6 bases of the junction. From cysteine to phenylalanine, the CDR3 is 15 amino acids long. This entry keeps only the CDR3 DNA: 45 bases, framed from base 1. From the germline V gene, CDR1 is SGHVS and CDR2 is FQNEAQ. For the CD8 naive samples, CD45RO-negative cells were positively selected for CCR7, yielding a CD45RA+CCR7+ population from which TemRA cells were excluded. The donors were healthy, HIV-negative adults who had no recently reported acute infections or vaccinations. Every donor was a Caucasian adult living in Nashville, Tennessee, USA. Blood was collected by leukapheresis, and PBMCs were isolated by Ficoll-Histopaque density gradient centrifugation and then cryopreserved in liquid nitrogen vapor phase. Analytical flow cytometry was used to check the purity and quantity of each magnetically sorted T cell population. Genomic DNA was isolated from every sorted fraction and measured by UV absorbance on a Nanodrop 2000c.

As for this clone: Its antigen remains undetermined. The input lacks base qualities; no much larger clone sits a single base away.

The chain couples TRBV7-8 to TRBJ2-1, with 9 bases matching TRBD1. The sequence was obtained from a young man in good health. Sample: naive CD8+ T cells sorted from blood. This specimen's cell subset or site label, interpreted: CD45RA+CCR7+. The CDR3 here reads CASSPTGGLYNEQFF. In nucleotides, the sequence is TGTGCCAGCAGCCCTACAGGGGGCTTGTACAATGAGCAGTTCTTC.